This passage covers 5 T cell receptor beta chains from one sample sequenced in a study of CD8+ T cells in alopecia areata. Sequencing templates came from extracted RNA that was reverse transcribed into cDNA. Sequenced by immunoSEQ multiplex PCR; TCRdb stores in-frame clones only, minus some. The profile shows 100,000 to 130,000 clones, under 60% of them singletons. The sequenced sample was NKG2D-low CD8+ T cells sorted from blood. The receptors were sampled from a human donor with alopecia areata.

The chain uses TRBV6-5 and TRBJ2-7, with a tentative D call TRBD2 (5 bases). The V gene lost 2 bases and the J gene lost 7 bases, with 12 bases spanning the gap. The CDR3 contains 13 residues. Germline CDR1 reads MNHEY; CDR2 reads SVGAGI. The CDR3 DNA follows: TGTGCCAGCAGTTACGTAGGCTCGGGGGAGCAGTACTTC. It yields the protein CASSYVGSGEQYF.

J is TRBJ1-5 and V is TRBV28; 7 bases map to TRBD1. The CDR3 is 12 residues long. V lost 7 bases and J lost 4; bases outside the gene matches: 1. Germline V gene lookup returns CDR1 MDHEN and CDR2 SYDVKM. CDR3 coding DNA: TGTGCCAGCACAGGGGGTAATCAGCCCCAGCATTTT. Encoded protein: CASTGGNQPQHF. The full variable domain, rest sourced from reference TRBV28 and TRBJ1-5, is DVKVTQSSRYLVKRTGEKVFLECVQDMDHENMFWYRQDPGLGLRLIYFSYDVKMKEKGDIPEGYSVSREKKERFSLILESASTNQTSMYLCASTGGNQPQHFGDGTRLSIL.

The rearrangement links TRBV27 to TRBJ2-1, with TRBD2 identical over 10 bases. V was pared by 7 bases and J by 2 bases, with 5 bases of the junction left unmatched. Germline V gives CDR1 MNHEY, CDR2 SMNVEV (reference sequence). The CDR3 covers 15 residues. The CDR3 coding sequence is TGTGCCAGCATTCCAACTAGCGGGGCCTACAATGAGCAGTTCTTC. This sequence encodes CASIPTSGAYNEQFF.

The chain uses TRBV30 and TRBJ2-7; D unclear. CDR1 GTSNPN and CDR2 SVGIG come from the germline V gene (reference sequence). This CDR3 comprises 11 residues. V was cut by 0 bases and J by 2 bases, with 2 bases left in between. Here the CDR3 reads CAWSVAYEQYF. The CDR3 region has the DNA TGTGCCTGGAGTGTAGCCTACGAGCAGTACTTC.

The chain recombines TRBV27 with TRBJ2-1; D call uncertain. Germline V gives CDR1 MNHEY, CDR2 SMNVEV (reference sequence). There are 14 residues in the CDR3. The V gene lost 2 bases and the J gene lost 4 bases, with 9 bases spanning the gap. This CDR3 is CASSLGLGYNEQFF. The CDR3 nucleotides read TGTGCCAGCAGTTTAGGGTTAGGGTACAATGAGCAGTTCTTC.